These T cell receptor beta chains were read from a single sample in a study of CD8 T cells in ankylosing spondylitis. In TCRdb, the 5' RACE reads were re-called with MiXCR into one record per CDR3 protein. The data show under 200,000 distinct CDR3 sequences, approximately 13% seen once. Sequences were obtained from blood, either unsorted or a sorted T cell fraction (not recorded which). The receptors derive from a female donor with ankylosing spondylitis or in good health (not recorded which). Both conserved end residues are part of each CDR3. D genes are given only for firm matches.

j_gene | v_gene | d_gene | CDR3aa
TRBJ2-7 | TRBV6-1 | - | CASSRTVLNLEQYF
TRBJ2-1 | TRBV6-2/TRBV6-3 | - | CASSYPGNEQFF
TRBJ2-5 | TRBV7-8 | TRBD2 | CASSPNEGGYQETQYF
TRBJ1-2 | TRBV6-1 | - | CASTRGGAANYGYTF
TRBJ1-5 | TRBV12-3/TRBV12-4 | - | CASSSASRSNQPQHF
TRBJ1-4 | TRBV28 | - | CASSPNSEKLFF
TRBJ2-1 | TRBV6-1 | TRBD2 | CASSLLAAGARNEQFF
TRBJ2-7 | TRBV5-1 | - | CASSLDGTGAYEQYF
TRBJ1-5 | TRBV12-3/TRBV12-4 | TRBD1 | CASSTGAWGNQPQHF
TRBJ2-3 | TRBV29-1 | TRBD2 | CSVEGTSGSTDTQYF
TRBJ1-2 | TRBV20-1 | TRBD1 | CSAQKGAYYGYTF
TRBJ1-1 | TRBV7-3 | - | CASSLNRGEAFF
TRBJ2-2 | TRBV12-3/TRBV12-4 | - | CASSPLGNTGELFF
TRBJ1-3 | TRBV11-2 | - | CASSGGTTSYGDTIYF
TRBJ2-7 | TRBV3-1 | - | CASSQPSGVSYEQYF
TRBJ2-7 | TRBV19 | TRBD2 | CASSPTSGSSYEQYF
TRBJ2-7 | TRBV30 | - | CAWSARAGEQYF
TRBJ2-3 | TRBV27 | - | CASSLRTSTDTQYF
TRBJ1-1 | TRBV15 | - | CATSVGLMNTEAFF
TRBJ1-3 | TRBV20-1 | - | CSAPGQGSGNTIYF
TRBJ2-1 | TRBV7-2 | TRBD2 | CASSLGLAGSNEQFF
TRBJ1-1 | TRBV11-2 | TRBD1 | CASSLVEGAGAFF
TRBJ1-2 | TRBV20-1 | - | CSARDSGHYGYTF
TRBJ1-2 | TRBV11-3 | - | CASSPRTWSGYTF
TRBJ2-1 | TRBV5-1 | TRBD2 | CASTATSGLYNEQFF